There are a few counts of the clone carrying this TCR beta chain. The data are from a study of cytomegalovirus exposure and HLA in healthy donors. Both 60 Vbeta primers and 13 Jbeta primers went into the PCR. Sequencing was performed with immunoSEQ multiplex PCR; in TCRdb, only in-frame clones are kept and a portion is missing. Of around 110,000 clones in the sample, about 61% were seen once. V gave up 1 base and J gave up 7 bases, with 10 bases separating them. The CDR3 is 13 amino acids. Germline V gives CDR1 SGHAT, CDR2 FQNNGV. The chain employs TRBV11-2 and TRBJ1-2; unclear D gene. The sample comprised PBMCs. This receptor was identified in a woman under 40 in good health and CMV-seronegative. The CDR3 DNA follows: TGTGCCAGCAGCTTAGCTTACGGGTTTGGCTACACCTTC. Its protein is CASSLAYGFGYTF. Variable domain in full (rest from reference TRBV11-2 and TRBJ1-2): EAGVAQSPRYKIIEKRQSVAFWCNPISGHATLYWYQQILGQGPKLLIQFQNNGVVDDSQLPKDRFSAERLKGVDSTLKIQPAKLEDSAVYLCASSLAYGFGYTFGSGTRLTVV.